The source of this T cell receptor beta chain is a study of early T cells in non-severe SARS-CoV-2 infection. Study-wide context: The sequenced material was bulk RNA from unsorted whole blood, and its chains were unpaired.

The germline V gene encodes CDR1 MNHEY and CDR2 SMNVEV (reference sequence). The CDR3 loop spans 16 amino acids. Losses at the gene ends were 5 bases for V and 5 bases for J; bases not matched to a gene: 13. Separate cDNA molecules each had unique molecular identifiers attached to them. TCRdb redid the calling of the 5' RACE reads with MiXCR, one entry per CDR3 protein. The sample has 100,000 or so distinct CDR3 sequences, approximately 16% seen once; the top ten hold 4.5% to 6.5%. This clonotype has just a few counts. Its antigen remains unidentified. Study outcomes and limitations: VDJdb matches were skewed toward anti-spike CD8 T cell responses.

This receptor was obtained from an adult who was a healthcare worker with PCR-confirmed SARS-CoV-2 infection or an uninfected control (not recorded which). The chain combines TRBV27 with TRBJ1-2; 8 bases fit TRBD1. This specimen was whole blood, taken at baseline. The DNA for the CDR3 is TGTGCCAGCAGTGTAACTAGACGGGACAGGATGTATGGCTACACCTTC. Amino acid sequence: CASSVTRRDRMYGYTF.